A single sample gave rise to the 27 T cell receptor beta chains below, sequenced in a study of blood T cell repertoires in COVID-19. Clones were read by immunoSEQ multiplex PCR, and TCRdb kept only the in-frame ones, dropping some. In the table there are around 70,000 clones, 88% of which are singletons. Sequencing used peripheral blood. These receptors came from a woman of 80 years or more with active or convalescent COVID-19.

This clone was seen a few times. The chain has TRBV7-9 and TRBJ2-7; D might be TRBD1 (5 bases). The CDR3 is 15 residues long. Germline V lookup: CDR1 SEHNR, CDR2 FQNEAQ (reference sequence). V dropped 1 base and J dropped 1 base, with 11 bases sitting between them. As DNA, the CDR3 is TGTGCCAGCAGCTTAGGACAGAACCCTTCCTACGAGCAGTACTTC. Protein sequence: CASSLGQNPSYEQYF.

The chain links TRBV24-1 to TRBJ2-5; TRBD1 might be the D (6 bases). This CDR3 contains 14 residues. CDR1 KGHDR and CDR2 SFDVKD come from the germline V gene. Trimming stripped 6 bases from V and 3 bases from J, with 13 bases between. DNA of the CDR3: TGTGCCACCAGTCCGGCAGGGGACGAAGAGACCCAGTACTTC. It yields the protein CATSPAGDEETQYF.

There are a few counts of this clone. The chain joins TRBV7-2 to TRBJ1-4, with 9 bases lining up with TRBD1. The CDR3 sequence is 15 residues long. Germline CDR1 and CDR2: SGHTA and FQGNSA. Trimming removed 3 bases from V and 5 bases from J; junction bases left unmatched: 4. The CDR3 loop is CASSLDRGRNEKLFF. The CDR3 DNA sequence: TGTGCCAGCAGCTTGGACAGGGGCAGAAATGAAAAACTGTTTTTT.

The genes are TRBV9 and TRBJ1-2; no clear D gene. This CDR3 region has 15 residues. V lost 3 bases and J lost 4, with 16 bases in between. CDR1 SGDLS and CDR2 YYNGEE come from the germline V gene. In nucleotides, the CDR3 is TGTGCCAGCAGCGCCGAGGGAGGGAAGGCCTATGGCTACACCTTC. Encoded protein: CASSAEGGKAYGYTF.

The chain is built from TRBV11-3 and TRBJ2-6; TRBD1 matches 11 bases. Germline V CDR1 and CDR2: SGHNT, YENEEA. This CDR3 region has 16 residues. With V trimmed by 1 base and J by 5 bases, 1 base remained unmatched. The CDR3, as DNA: TGTGCCAGCAGCTTAGGGACAGGGGGCTGGGCCAACGTCCTGACTTTC. Translating gives CASSLGTGGWANVLTF.

The J gene is TRBJ1-1, the V gene TRBV6-2 or TRBV6-3, with 7 bases lining up with TRBD1. The ends lost 5 bases at V and 8 bases at J; junction bases unmatched: 11. The CDR3 is 14 amino acids. Germline values: CDR1 MNHEY, CDR2 SVGEGT. The CDR3 protein is CASSTTQGTLEAFF. The DNA for the CDR3 is TGTGCCAGCAGTACGACACAGGGGACTCTGGAAGCTTTCTTT.

The rearrangement joins TRBV15 to TRBJ2-3; a possible D gene is TRBD1 (6 bases). V was trimmed by 4 bases and J by 2 bases, leaving 13 bases between them. The CDR3 spans 15 residues. CDR1 and CDR2 (germline): LNHNV, YYDKDF (reference sequence). CDR3 in amino acids: CATSTSRTVTDTQYF. The CDR3 DNA is TGTGCCACCAGCACCAGTAGGACAGTCACAGATACGCAGTATTTT. Filled out from reference TRBV15 and TRBJ2-3, the complete variable domain reads DAMVIQNPRYQVTQFGKPVTLSCSQTLNHNVMYWYQQKSSQAPKLLFHYYDKDFNNEADTPDNFQSRRPNTSFCFLDIRSPGLGDTAMYLCATSTSRTVTDTQYFGPGTRLTVL.

This clone was observed a few times. V usage is TRBV19 and J usage is TRBJ1-2, with TRBD1 identical over 8 bases. The V gene end was trimmed by 4 bases and the J gene end by 6 bases; junction bases not matched to a gene: 10. The CDR3 is 15 amino acids. CDR1 and CDR2 from the germline V gene are LNHDA and SQIVND (reference sequence). In DNA, the CDR3 is TGTGCCAGTAGTAGAGCCGCAGGGGGCAACGATGGCTACACCTTC. It encodes CASSRAAGGNDGYTF.

The rearrangement joins TRBV5-1 to TRBJ1-3; no clear D. From germline, CDR1 is SGHRS and CDR2 YFSETQ. Trimming took 0 bases from V and 0 from J, leaving 10 bases between them. This CDR3 is 16 amino acids long. CDR3 protein: CASSLEAVSSGNTIYF. Here the CDR3 DNA reads TGCGCCAGCAGCTTGGAAGCGGTAAGCTCTGGAAACACCATATATTTT.

Points on this clone: A much bigger clone sits one base away, suggesting this may be a read error. The identical CDR3 is also encoded by other nucleotide sequences in the sample. DNA for the CDR3: TGTGCCAGTAGTGTCCTAGCGGGAGGTCGGGAGCAGTACTTT. Amino acids: CASSVLAGGREQYF. The chain combines TRBV19 with TRBJ2-7; 11 bases align to TRBD2. Germline V gives CDR1 LNHDA, CDR2 SQIVND (reference sequence). This CDR3 comprises 14 residues.

Only a few counts were recorded for this clone. J is TRBJ1-1 and V is TRBV20-1; weak D call: TRBD1 (6 bases). CDR1 is DFQATT, CDR2 SNEGSKA, per germline (reference sequence). The CDR3 extends over 11 amino acids. Trimming removed 5 bases from V and 8 bases from J, with 12 bases in between. This CDR3 is CSAFGTREAFF. The CDR3 DNA reads TGCAGTGCTTTCGGGACAAGAGAAGCTTTCTTT.

As DNA, the CDR3 is TGTGCCTGGAGTGTACTAGGGACAGACACTTCACCCCTCCACTTT. It yields the protein CAWSVLGTDTSPLHF. The V gene is TRBV30, the J gene TRBJ1-6; the match to TRBD1 covers 7 bases. There are 15 residues in the CDR3. J lost 9 bases, V lost 0 bases, and 8 bases had no gene match. The germline CDR1 and CDR2 sequences are GTSNPN and SVGIG (reference sequence). The full variable domain, its missing parts supplied by reference TRBV30 and TRBJ1-6, is SQTIHQWPATLVQPVGSPLSLECTVEGTSNPNLYWYRQAAGRGLQLLFYSVGIGQISSEVPQNLSASRPQDRQFILSSKKLLLSDSGFYLCAWSVLGTDTSPLHFGNGTRLTVT.

The gene calls are TRBV7-2 and TRBJ2-1; D call uncertain. V lost 5 bases, J lost 0 bases, and 14 bases lay in between. CDR3 length: 16 amino acids. Germline V gene sequence: CDR1 SGHTA, CDR2 FQGNSA. The CDR3 loop is CASSTPLTGSYNEQFF. The CDR3 DNA follows: TGTGCCAGCAGCACCCCTCTAACGGGCTCCTACAATGAGCAGTTCTTC.

This clone was seen only a few times. The CDR3 DNA is TGTGCCAGCAGCCTTCGGGAGGGCTTCAAGCCCCAGCATTTT. Protein sequence: CASSLREGFKPQHF. The V gene is TRBV7-8, the J gene TRBJ1-5; no definite D call. This CDR3 contains 14 residues. V shed 5 bases and J shed 8 bases, with 16 bases lying between them. Germline CDR1 and CDR2: SGHVS and FQNEAQ.

The J gene is TRBJ1-5, the V gene TRBV2; the D is unclear. Germline lookup yields CDR1 SNHLY and CDR2 FYNNEI. The length of the CDR3 is 14 residues. Trimming pared 6 bases from V and 6 bases from J, leaving 15 bases between. CDR3 sequence: CASRPDSGGQPQHF. CDR3 nucleotide sequence: TGTGCCAGCAGACCGGACTCCGGCGGTCAGCCCCAGCATTTT.

J is TRBJ1-1 and V is TRBV6-6; no reliable D call. Germline V lookup: CDR1 MNHNY, CDR2 SVGAGI (reference sequence). Trimming took off 0 bases at V and 3 bases at J, with 11 bases between the two ends. The CDR3 runs 15 residues. CDR3 DNA sequence: TGTGCCAGCAGTTACTCGATTGGCGGGGACACTGAAGCTTTCTTT. Translated: CASSYSIGGDTEAFF.

In regard to this clone: A junction boundary mismatches the germline segment, possibly from a read error. The genes are TRBV6-2 or TRBV6-3 and TRBJ2-7, with 8 bases aligning to TRBD1. The CDR3 length is 13 residues. CDR1 is MNHEY, CDR2 SVGEGT, per germline. The chain's CDR3 is CASSLRTGSFQNF. The CDR3 nucleotides read TGTGCCAGCAGTCTCCGGACAGGGAGTTTTCAGAACTTC.

CDR3 region: CASSYRGLAAYEQYF. CDR3 sequence (DNA): TGTGCCAGCAGTTACCGGGGACTAGCGGCCTACGAGCAGTACTTC. V and J are TRBV6-2 or TRBV6-3 and TRBJ2-7, with 11 bases lining up with TRBD2. This CDR3 has 15 amino acids. The germline V gene has CDR1 MNHEY and CDR2 SVGEGT. V shed 2 bases and J 2 bases; nucleotides not matched to a gene: 2.

The chain recombines TRBV7-2 with TRBJ2-7, with a tentative D call TRBD1 (5 bases). With 5 bases removed from V and 2 bases from J, the gap between germline ends came to 10 bases. The CDR3 is 13 residues long. From germline, CDR1 is SGHTA and CDR2 FQGNSA. The CDR3 region has the DNA TGTGCCAGCAGCCGAACGACAGCCTACGAGCAGTACTTC. Its protein is CASSRTTAYEQYF.

The J gene is TRBJ1-2, the V gene TRBV7-2; no clear D. The CDR3 extends over 13 amino acids. Germline-derived CDR1 and CDR2 are SGHTA and FQGNSA. Trimming removed 3 bases from V and 4 bases from J, with 9 bases in between. This CDR3 reads CASSFQALYGYTF. CDR3 coding DNA: TGTGCCAGCAGCTTCCAGGCCCTCTATGGCTACACCTTC.

The chain links TRBV27 to TRBJ1-2, with D possibly matching TRBD1 (5 bases). The CDR3 totals 13 residues. CDR1 and CDR2 from the germline V gene are MNHEY and SMNVEV (reference sequence). Deletions cut 2 bases from V and 2 bases from J, with 6 bases between. CDR3: CASSLGGNYGYTF. In nucleotides, the CDR3 is TGTGCCAGCAGTTTAGGGGGGAACTATGGCTACACCTTC.

The chain carries TRBV9 and TRBJ2-7; the match to TRBD1 covers 10 bases. CDR1 SGDLS and CDR2 YYNGEE come from the germline V gene. The V gene end was trimmed by 4 bases and the J gene end by 3 bases; junction bases not matched to a gene: 4. The CDR3 length is 14 residues. CDR3 residues: CASSFRDRGYEQYF. CDR3 bases: TGTGCCAGCAGCTTCCGGGACAGGGGCTACGAGCAGTACTTC.

V and J are TRBV19 and TRBJ1-5, with 10 bases matching TRBD1. With 7 bases clipped from V and 6 bases from J, the junction kept 6 bases outside the gene matches. The CDR3 spans 14 residues. The germline V gene has CDR1 LNHDA and CDR2 SQIVND (reference sequence). The CDR3 protein is CASMGQGPGQPQHF. The DNA for the CDR3 is TGTGCCAGTATGGGACAGGGGCCTGGTCAGCCCCAGCATTTT.

V gene TRBV18 combines with J gene TRBJ1-6, with D possibly being TRBD1 (5 bases). Trimming left V 3 bases short and J 10 bases short, with 10 bases between. The CDR3 is 13 amino acids. In germline, CDR1 is KGHSH, CDR2 LQKENI. The CDR3 is CASSPREKSPLHF. CDR3 nucleotide sequence: TGTGCCAGCTCACCCAGGGAAAAGTCACCCCTCCACTTT.

J is TRBJ2-7 and V is TRBV2; 11 nucleotides line up with TRBD2. Germline CDR1 and CDR2: SNHLY and FYNNEI. This CDR3 comprises 15 residues. V trimming: 6 bases; J trimming: 6 bases; junction bases outside the gene matches: 10. The CDR3 nucleotides are TGTGCCAGCAGCGTCAACGGACTAGCGGGTGGCGAGCAGTACTTC. Its translation: CASSVNGLAGGEQYF.

J is TRBJ2-5 and V is TRBV19; 13 bases agree with TRBD2. The CDR3 spans 14 residues. Trimming cost V 6 bases and J 5 bases; bases outside gene matches: 3. Germline V gene sequence: CDR1 LNHDA, CDR2 SQIVND (reference sequence). DNA of the CDR3: TGTGCCAGTAGACCGGGACTAGCGGGGGAGACCCAGTACTTC. This gives the protein CASRPGLAGETQYF.

The rearrangement uses TRBV14 and TRBJ2-5; 11 bases fit TRBD2. The germline CDR1 and CDR2 sequences are SGHDN and FVKESK. J gave up 5 bases and V 4 bases, and 18 bases lay outside the gene matches. This CDR3 has 19 amino acids. The CDR3 DNA reads TGTGCCAGCAGCCGGAGATACGGGACTAGCGGTGGAGAATTGGAGACCCAGTACTTC. Amino acids: CASSRRYGTSGGELETQYF. Full variable domain (outside the CDR3, taken from reference TRBV14 and TRBJ2-5): EAGVTQFPSHSVIEKGQTVTLRCDPISGHDNLYWYRRVMGKEIKFLLHFVKESKQDESGMPNNRFLAERTGGTYSTLKVQPAELEDSGVYFCASSRRYGTSGGELETQYFGPGTRLLVL.